This T cell receptor beta chain stems from a study of sequential checkpoint blockade in melanoma. Overall study context: Randomization was 1:1 between first-line nivolumab→ipilimumab and ipilimumab→nivolumab. TCRβ was sequenced from DNA of approximately 99 pretreatment tumors.

Treatment here: randomized to nivolumab then ipilimumab (arm A) or the reverse (arm B). Patients had received no earlier DNA-damaging chemotherapy. Using immunoSEQ multiplex PCR, the repertoire was profiled, and TCRdb retains in-frame clones only, with some absent. Of about 22,000 clones detected, about 27% appear once; the ten largest clones hold 6.7%. The CDR3 has 17 residues. V was shortened by 4 bases and J by 0 bases, with 16 bases between the two germline ends. The V gene's germline CDR1 is SGHNT and CDR2 YENEEA. This clone has a handful of counts. Antigen: not known. Findings and caveats of the study: Response in arm A was associated with pretreatment TIL clonality.

The clonotype originates from a human donor with melanoma. This sample comprised tumor tissue (inferred from file names), obtained from a patient given nivolumab and ipilimumab in sequence. The J gene is TRBJ2-1, the V gene TRBV11-3, with a weak D call TRBD2 (5 bases). This CDR3 is CASSSRTSLSSYNEQFF. DNA for the CDR3: TGTGCCAGCAGCTCCAGGACTTCCCTAAGCTCCTACAATGAGCAGTTCTTC.